This TCR beta chain stems from a study of T cell responses to AZD1222 COVID-19 vaccine. This table comes from immunoSEQ multiplex PCR, and its TCRdb copy is limited to in-frame clones, with some not included. This sample yields about 90,000 clones, of which over 75% are seen a single time; under 6.5% belongs to the top ten. Findings and caveats of the study: White British donors predominated, females outnumbered males, and clonal diversity was possibly underestimated. Regions left unmutated in variants are reportedly the target of nearly half of spike-specific TCRs.

In the case of this clone: Its antigen is undetermined.

Source: peripheral blood, taken on day 0 of AZD1222 vaccination. The receptor was derived from an adult in good health.

This chain's CDR3 is CASSWGVATSGANVLTF. In DNA, the CDR3 is TGTGCCAGTAGTTGGGGAGTCGCCACCTCTGGGGCCAACGTCCTGACTTTC. The chain uses TRBV19 and TRBJ2-6, with D tentatively TRBD2 (5 bases). Germline values: CDR1 LNHDA, CDR2 SQIVND (reference sequence). This CDR3 region has 17 residues. V gave up 5 bases and J gave up 0 bases, with 14 bases separating them.